The clone carrying this T cell receptor (beta chain) was recorded a few times. The data stem from a study of CD8+ T cells in alopecia areata. Extracted RNA was reverse transcribed, and the resulting cDNA served as sequencing template. The assay was immunoSEQ multiplex PCR, and TCRdb's table has in-frame clones only and misses some. The data contain around 270,000 clones, roughly 64% of them seen just once; the ten biggest clones take up less than 2%. Treatment meaning: oral pan-JAK inhibitor, 5-10 mg twice daily. V shed 2 bases and J 7 bases; nucleotides not matched to a gene: 4. CDR1 MNHEY and CDR2 SVGAGI come from the germline V gene. There are 14 residues in the CDR3.

The gene calls are TRBV6-5 and TRBJ2-7; 11 bases agree with TRBD1. This sequence originates from a human donor with alopecia areata. The sample consisted of CD4+ T cells sorted from blood, taken at week 24, from a patient treated with tofacitinib. CDR3 in DNA: TGTGCCAGCAGTTACGGACAGGGGGCGGGGGAGCAGTACTTC. It specifies CASSYGQGAGEQYF.